These 2 T cell receptor beta chains share one sample of origin, sequenced in a study of blood T cell repertoires in COVID-19. Profiled with immunoSEQ multiplex PCR; TCRdb holds only in-frame clones, not every one. The profile shows 390,000 or so clones, 87% of them singletons. Sequencing was performed on PBMCs or T cells enriched from blood (not recorded which). These receptors originate from a woman aged 45-59 years who had recovered from COVID-19.

The chain links TRBV6-2 or TRBV6-3 to TRBJ1-4; the match to TRBD1 covers 7 bases. CDR1 and CDR2 from the germline V gene are MNHEY and SVGEGT. CDR3 length: 17 residues. The J segment lost 7 bases and the V segment lost 3 bases, leaving 14 bases of the junction unmatched. CDR3 sequence: CASSYRLRDSDIEKLFF. The DNA of the CDR3 is TGTGCCAGCAGTTATAGGCTCCGGGACAGCGACATTGAAAAACTGTTTTTT.

Only one count was recorded for this clone. The chain is built from TRBV9 and TRBJ2-1; tentative D call: TRBD1 (6 bases). Germline CDR1 reads SGDLS; CDR2 reads YYNGEE. The CDR3 has 15 amino acids. Between the trimmed V and J ends, which lost 0 bases and 8 bases, there was a span of 15 bases. The CDR3 here is CASSVGDTGPHEQFF. Here the CDR3 DNA reads TGTGCCAGCAGCGTAGGGGACACAGGCCCCCATGAGCAGTTCTTC.